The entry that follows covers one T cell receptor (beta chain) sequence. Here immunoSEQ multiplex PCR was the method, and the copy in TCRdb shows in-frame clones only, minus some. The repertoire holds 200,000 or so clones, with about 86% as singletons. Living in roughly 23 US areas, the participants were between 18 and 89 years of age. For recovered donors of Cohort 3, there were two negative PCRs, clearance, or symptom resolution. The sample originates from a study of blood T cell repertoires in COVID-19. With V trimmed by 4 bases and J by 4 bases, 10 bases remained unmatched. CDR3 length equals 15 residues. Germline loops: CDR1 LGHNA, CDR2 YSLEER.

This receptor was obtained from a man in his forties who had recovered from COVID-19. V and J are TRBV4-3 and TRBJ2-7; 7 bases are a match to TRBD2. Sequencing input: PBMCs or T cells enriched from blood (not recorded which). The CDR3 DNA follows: TGCGCCAGCAGCCCAATGCTCGGCGGGGGTTACGAGCAGTACTTC. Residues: CASSPMLGGGYEQYF.